This TCR beta chain was retrieved from a study of OX40 agonist ivuxolimab in advanced cancers. Germline assignment: CDR1 SGHNT and CDR2 YYREEE (reference sequence). Trimming took 4 bases from V and 2 from J, leaving 9 bases between them. CDR3 length: 13 amino acids. Repertoires were generated with immunoSEQ multiplex PCR, while TCRdb's copy carries only in-frame clones and drops some. The sample has 75,000 to 90,000 clones; approximately 90% are singletons. This TCR was sampled from an adult with an advanced solid tumor such as melanoma, head and neck, liver or kidney cancer. The source material was CD4+ or CD8+ T cells sorted from blood, sampled in a trial of the OX40 agonist ivuxolimab. This chain joins TRBV5-4 and TRBJ2-5; no clear D. Here the CDR3 reads CASSPDLQETQYF. CDR3 DNA sequence: TGTGCCAGCAGCCCTGACTTACAAGAGACCCAGTACTTC. Using reference TRBV5-4 and TRBJ2-5 for the parts outside the CDR3, the full variable domain is ETGVTQSPTHLIKTRGQQVTLRCSSQSGHNTVSWYQQALGQGPQFIFQYYREEENGRGNFPPRFSGLQFPNYSSELNVNALELDDSALYLCASSPDLQETQYFGPGTRLLVL.